The 12 T cell receptor beta chains below were found in one sample sequenced in a study of CD8 T cells in ankylosing spondylitis. One entry per CDR3 protein, called by TCRdb with MiXCR from the 5' RACE reads. The table has 85,000 to 100,000 distinct CDR3 sequences, roughly 8% seen once. Material: blood, either unsorted or a sorted T cell fraction (not recorded which). These receptors were obtained from a male donor with ankylosing spondylitis or in good health (not recorded which).

This clonotype showed up many times. V usage is TRBV4-3 and J usage is TRBJ2-3, with D perhaps TRBD1 (5 bases). This CDR3 has 17 residues. Deletions cut 0 bases from V and 2 bases from J, with 15 bases between. CDR1 is LGHNA, CDR2 YSLEER, per germline. Here the CDR3 DNA reads TGCGCCAGCAGCCAAGAGGGGCAAGCTGGAGCCACAGATACGCAGTATTTT. Translating it yields CASSQEGQAGATDTQYF.

This clonotype appeared many times. The V gene is TRBV15, the J gene TRBJ2-7, with 10 bases that match TRBD1. This CDR3 spans 14 amino acids. V gave up 8 bases and J gave up 7 bases; unmatched junction bases: 11. Germline CDR1 reads LNHNV; CDR2 reads YYDKDF (reference sequence). Here the CDR3 reads CATERRQGAREQYF. The CDR3 DNA follows: TGTGCCACCGAACGAAGACAGGGGGCTCGGGAGCAGTACTTC.

This clonotype was recorded many times. The chain is built from TRBV7-9 and TRBJ1-2, with unresolved D. The germline V gene encodes CDR1 SEHNR and CDR2 FQNEAQ (reference sequence). CDR3 length equals 14 residues. With 1 base removed from V and 2 bases from J, the gap between germline ends came to 8 bases. The CDR3 protein is CASSLDVVNYGYTF. CDR3 DNA sequence: TGTGCCAGCAGCTTAGATGTTGTAAACTATGGCTACACCTTC.

This clonotype was counted between two and nine times. The chain uses TRBV7-6 and TRBJ2-1; a possible D gene is TRBD1 (6 bases). Trimming removed 2 bases at V and 2 bases at J, with 13 bases between. The CDR3 extends over 16 amino acids. The germline CDR1 and CDR2 sequences are SGHVS and FNYEAQ. This CDR3 reads CASSLSGTPPYNEQFF. The CDR3 nucleotides read TGTGCCAGCAGCTTATCCGGGACACCTCCCTACAATGAGCAGTTCTTC.

This clonotype occurred many times. The chain has TRBV3-1 and TRBJ1-5, with TRBD1 matching over 7 bases. J lost 11 bases, V lost 2 bases, and 12 bases had no gene match. Germline V gives CDR1 LGHDT, CDR2 YNNKEL (reference sequence). The CDR3 loop spans 15 amino acids. The CDR3 nucleotides read TGTGCCAGCAGCCAAAATAACAGGGGATTGAGGGCCCAGCATTTT. Residues: CASSQNNRGLRAQHF.

This clonotype showed up many times. The rearrangement joins TRBV12-3 or TRBV12-4 to TRBJ2-7; D not certain. The CDR3 extends over 12 amino acids. Between the trimmed V and J ends, which lost 3 bases and 5 bases, there was a span of 8 bases. The CDR3 DNA sequence: TGTGCCAGCAGTTTGGCCTCGGACGAGCAGTACTTC. It codes for CASSLASDEQYF.

This clonotype was detected ten times or more. This chain connects TRBV30 to TRBJ2-1; D not resolved. Germline V gene data show CDR1 as GTSNPN and CDR2 as SVGIG (reference sequence). The ends were cut back, 2 bases at V and 8 bases at J, with 10 bases in the middle. The length of the CDR3 is 12 residues. DNA of the CDR3: TGTGCCTGGAGTCTTCGTAAGGATGAGCAGTTCTTC. Its translation is CAWSLRKDEQFF.

This clonotype was observed at least ten times. The chain combines TRBV7-2 with TRBJ1-3; the D gene is possibly TRBD1 (5 bases). Per the germline V gene, CDR1 is SGHTA and CDR2 is FQGNSA. This CDR3 comprises 14 residues. Trimming took 1 base from V and 4 from J, leaving 8 bases between them. The CDR3: CASSLDWGGNTIYF. The CDR3, as DNA: TGTGCCAGCAGCTTAGACTGGGGGGGAAACACCATATATTTT. Together with reference TRBV7-2 and TRBJ1-3, the CDR3 gives the full variable domain: GAGVSQSPSNKVTEKGKDVELRCDPISGHTALYWYRQSLGQGLEFLIYFQGNSAPDKSGLPSDRFSAERTGGSVSTLTIQRTQQEDSAVYLCASSLDWGGNTIYFGEGSWLTVV.

This clonotype was seen many times. The chain recombines TRBV29-1 with TRBJ1-5; D uncertain. The germline V and J ends were trimmed by 4 bases and 0 bases, with 7 bases remaining between them. The germline V gene encodes CDR1 SQVTM and CDR2 ANQGSEA. The length of the CDR3 is 13 residues. In nucleotides, the CDR3 is TGCAGCGTTGCTGGGGATAGCAATCAGCCCCAGCATTTT. This gives the protein CSVAGDSNQPQHF.

This clonotype was counted ten times or more. This sequence joins TRBV10-3 and TRBJ2-3, with 7 bases that match TRBD2. With V trimmed by 4 bases and J by 1 base, 5 bases remained unmatched. CDR1 ENHRY and CDR2 SYGVKD come from the germline V gene. This CDR3 comprises 15 residues. The DNA for the CDR3 is TGTGCCATCAGTGCAGGACTAGACGGCACAGATACGCAGTATTTT. It codes for CAISAGLDGTDTQYF.

This clonotype was detected ten times or more. The V gene is TRBV5-1, the J gene TRBJ1-1; 7 bases fit TRBD1. This CDR3 spans 12 amino acids. The ends lost 3 bases at V and 4 bases at J; junction bases unmatched: 0. The germline V gene encodes CDR1 SGHRS and CDR2 YFSETQ. The CDR3: CASSYRGTEAFF. The CDR3 bases are TGCGCCAGCAGCTACAGGGGCACTGAAGCTTTCTTT.

This clonotype was detected a few times. This chain connects TRBV7-6 to TRBJ2-5; 9 positions agree with TRBD1. Germline CDR1 SGHVS, CDR2 FNYEAQ. The CDR3 length is 14 residues. V dropped 5 bases and J dropped 5; count of bases not matched to a gene: 6. CDR3: CASSQTGGVETQYF. The CDR3 nucleotides read TGTGCCAGCAGCCAAACAGGGGGCGTTGAGACCCAGTACTTC. The complete variable domain, with remaining parts taken from reference TRBV7-6 and TRBJ2-5, reads GAGVSQSPRYKVTKRGQDVALRCDPISGHVSLYWYRQALGQGPEFLTYFNYEAQQDKSGLPNDRFSAERPEGSISTLTIQRTEQRDSAMYRCASSQTGGVETQYFGPGTRLLVL.